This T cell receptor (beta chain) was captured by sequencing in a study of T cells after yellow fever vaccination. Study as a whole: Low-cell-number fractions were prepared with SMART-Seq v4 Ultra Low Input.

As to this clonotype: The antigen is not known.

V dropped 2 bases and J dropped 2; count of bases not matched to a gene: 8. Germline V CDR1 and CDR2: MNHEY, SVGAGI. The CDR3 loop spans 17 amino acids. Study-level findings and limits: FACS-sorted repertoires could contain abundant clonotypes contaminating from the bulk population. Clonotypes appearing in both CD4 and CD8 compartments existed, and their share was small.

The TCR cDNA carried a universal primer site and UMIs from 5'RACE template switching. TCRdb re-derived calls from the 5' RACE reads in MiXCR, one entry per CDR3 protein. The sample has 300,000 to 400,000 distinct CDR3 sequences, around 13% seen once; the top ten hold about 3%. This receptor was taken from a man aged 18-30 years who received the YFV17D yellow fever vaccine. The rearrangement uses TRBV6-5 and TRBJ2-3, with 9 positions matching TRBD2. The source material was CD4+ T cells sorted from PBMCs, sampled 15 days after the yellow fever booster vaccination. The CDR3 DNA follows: TGTGCCAGCAGTTACAAGTCCGCTAGCGGGGACACAGATACGCAGTATTTT. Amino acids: CASSYKSASGDTDTQYF.